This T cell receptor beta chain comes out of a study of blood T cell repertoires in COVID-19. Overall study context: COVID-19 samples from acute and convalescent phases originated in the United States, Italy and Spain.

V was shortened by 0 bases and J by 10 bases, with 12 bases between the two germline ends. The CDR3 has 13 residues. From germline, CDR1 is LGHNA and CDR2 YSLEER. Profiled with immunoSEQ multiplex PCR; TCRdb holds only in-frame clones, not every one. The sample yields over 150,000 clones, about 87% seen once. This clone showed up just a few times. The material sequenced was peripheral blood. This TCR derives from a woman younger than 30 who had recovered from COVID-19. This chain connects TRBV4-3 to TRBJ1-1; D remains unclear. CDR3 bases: TGCGCCAGCAGCCAAGACGGAGGGAACCGAGCTTTCTTT. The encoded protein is CASSQDGGNRAFF.